This entry lists 19 T cell receptor beta chains sequenced from one sample in a study of glioma-infiltrating T cells. Using RNA template, CDR3s of TCR alpha and beta were amplified with iRepertoire arm-PCR. Using its own MiXCR run on the multiplex PCR reads, TCRdb lists one record per CDR3 protein. This sample carries 170,000 or so distinct CDR3 sequences, about 47% of them seen once, and the ten largest clones take roughly 5.2%. The sample comprised glioma tissue, nonneoplastic brain tissue, or PBMCs (not recorded which). The receptors derive from a human donor with low-grade glioma or glioblastoma, undergoing nonglioma brain surgery, or in good health (not recorded which).

Of note for this clonotype: This may be a read error: a much more frequent sequence differs by one nucleotide. CDR3 nucleotides: TGCAGTGCCCCATCTGGGACTAGCGGTTCCAACGAGCAGTACTTC. Translated, it gives CSAPSGTSGSNEQYF. V usage is TRBV20-1 and J usage is TRBJ2-7; 11 positions agree with TRBD2. The CDR3 is 15 amino acids. Unmatched junction bases numbered 12, after V lost 6 bases and J lost 5 bases. CDR1 and CDR2 (germline): DFQATT, SNEGSKA (reference sequence).

The chain is built from TRBV19 and TRBJ2-1; D not resolved. This CDR3 has 14 amino acids. CDR1 is LNHDA and CDR2 is SQIVND in the germline V gene (reference sequence). The V gene lost 7 bases and the J gene lost 3 bases, with 13 bases spanning the gap. Here the CDR3 DNA reads TGTGCCAGTATCAATAGGTGGTGCTACAATGAGCAGTTCTTC. Amino acids: CASINRWCYNEQFF.

A few counts support this clonotype. The V and J genes are TRBV6-5 and TRBJ2-2; D may be TRBD2 (5 bases). This CDR3 contains 12 residues. Germline lookup yields CDR1 MNHEY and CDR2 SVGAGI. Trimming stripped 8 bases from V and 8 bases from J, with 12 bases between. In DNA form, the CDR3 reads TGTGCCAGCGGTGGAGGAGCAGGGGAGCTGTTTTTT. It translates to CASGGGAGELFF.

This clonotype has a single count. The chain recombines TRBV7-6 with TRBJ2-1, with D unresolved. V lost 1 base, J lost 4 bases, and 11 bases lay in between. The CDR3 consists of 15 residues. Germline CDR1 is SGHVS and CDR2 is FNYEAQ. For the CDR3, the DNA is TGTGCCAGCAGCTTAGATTTAGACCTTTACAATGAGCAGTTCTTC. Its translation is CASSLDLDLYNEQFF.

V usage is TRBV6-1 and J usage is TRBJ2-3, with D tentatively TRBD2 (6 bases). The V end lost 5 bases, the J end lost 2 bases, and 23 bases lay between the germline ends. Germline V gene sequence: CDR1 MNHNS, CDR2 SASEGT. The CDR3 contains 18 residues. The CDR3 DNA is TGTGCCAGCAGTACCCCGATCGGGAGTCCCCTCAACACAGATACGCAGTATTTT. Amino acid sequence: CASSTPIGSPLNTDTQYF.

J is TRBJ2-3 and V is TRBV29-1, with D unclear. V dropped 4 bases and J dropped 0 bases, with 5 bases sitting between them. The CDR3 is made up of 12 amino acids. In germline, CDR1 is SQVTM, CDR2 ANQGSEA. CDR3 region: CSVARSTDTQYF. The CDR3 nucleotides read TGCAGCGTTGCTCGGAGCACAGATACGCAGTATTTT.

A remark on this clonotype: This may be a read error, as it is one base from a much larger clone. The gene calls are TRBV28 and TRBJ1-5; D is possibly TRBD1 (5 bases). The germline gives CDR1 MDHEN, CDR2 SYDVKM. V lost 1 base to trimming and J lost 7 bases, with 11 bases between them. The CDR3 is 14 amino acids. The CDR3: CASSLSGLEQPQHF. The CDR3 nucleotides are TGTGCCAGCAGTTTATCAGGGTTAGAACAGCCCCAGCATTTT.

For this clonotype: This may be a read error: a much more frequent sequence differs by one nucleotide. This chain links TRBV7-2 with TRBJ2-3; tentatively, D is TRBD1 or TRBD2 (5 bases each). Looked up from germline, CDR1 is SGHTA and CDR2 is FQGNSA. The CDR3 loop spans 16 amino acids. CDR3 sequence: CASSLIGASSTNTQYF. In DNA, the CDR3 is TGTGCCAGCAGCTTAATCGGGGCTTCTAGCACAAATACGCAGTATTTT. Combining the CDR3 with reference TRBV7-2 and TRBJ2-3 gives the whole variable domain GAGVSQSPSNKVTEKGKDVELRCDPISGHTALYWYRQSLGQGLEFLIYFQGNSAPDKSGLPSDRFSAERTGGSVSTLTIQRTQQEDSAVYLCASSLIGASSTNTQYFGPGTRLTVL.

This clonotype was counted between two and nine times. The chain carries TRBV7-2 and TRBJ1-2; D is undetermined. Germline V lookup: CDR1 SGHTA, CDR2 FQGNSA. Trimming removed 5 bases at V and 0 bases at J, with 22 bases between. The CDR3 has 18 amino acids. The CDR3 spells CASSPLPSPLTANYGYTF. The CDR3 coding sequence is TGTGCCAGCAGCCCACTCCCTAGCCCCTTGACGGCTAACTATGGCTACACCTTC.

The chain has TRBV5-1 and TRBJ2-1; D is ambiguous. CDR1 and CDR2 (germline): SGHRS, YFSETQ. The CDR3 contains 12 residues. V lost 3 bases and J 6 bases, leaving 7 bases between the germline ends. The CDR3 DNA follows: TGCGCCAGCAGCTCACAGTTCAATGAGCAGTTCTTC. Its protein product is CASSSQFNEQFF.

The chain joins TRBV20-1 to TRBJ1-1, with a possible D match to TRBD1 (6 bases). Germline-derived CDR1 and CDR2 are DFQATT and SNEGSKA (reference sequence). The CDR3 is made up of 12 amino acids. Trimming removed 7 bases at V and 5 bases at J, with 14 bases between. The CDR3 is CSDSRGTTEAFF. DNA of the CDR3: TGCAGTGATAGTCGGGGGACAACTGAAGCTTTCTTT.

This clonotype has only a few counts. This chain connects TRBV3-1 to TRBJ2-7; TRBD1 aligns across 12 bases. This CDR3 region has 15 residues. After removal of 5 bases from V and 6 bases from J, the junction contained 8 bases not matched to a gene. The germline CDR1 and CDR2 sequences are LGHDT and YNNKEL (reference sequence). CDR3 bases: TGTGCCAGCAGCACCACCGGGACAGGGGGCAGCGAGCAGTACTTC. This sequence encodes CASSTTGTGGSEQYF.

This clonotype is a singleton in its sample. A much more abundant neighbour one base away suggests this may be a read error. The rearrangement links TRBV20-1 to TRBJ2-1, with 14 nucleotides matching TRBD2. V lost 5 bases, J lost 7 bases, and 7 bases stayed unmatched. CDR1 is DFQATT, CDR2 SNEGSKA, per germline (reference sequence). CDR3 length equals 15 residues. The CDR3 spells CSAHAGTSGSNEQFF. CDR3 sequence (DNA): TGCAGTGCTCACGCCGGGACTAGCGGGAGTAATGAGCAGTTCTTC.

In this sample, this clonotype turned up a few times. The rearrangement uses TRBV5-1 and TRBJ2-1, with 8 bases fitting TRBD2. The CDR3 spans 13 residues. V lost 2 bases and J lost 5; bases outside the gene matches: 0. CDR1 and CDR2 from the germline V gene are SGHRS and YFSETQ. CDR3 loop: CASSFSGNNEQFF. Written as DNA, the CDR3 is TGCGCCAGCAGCTTTAGCGGGAACAATGAGCAGTTCTTC.

The rearrangement uses TRBV12-3 or TRBV12-4 and TRBJ2-7, with TRBD2 identical over 12 bases. This CDR3 contains 15 residues. V lost 2 bases and J lost 6; bases outside the gene matches: 5. Here the CDR3 reads CASSLSGLAGLEQYF. In DNA form, the CDR3 reads TGTGCCAGCAGTTTATCAGGACTAGCGGGACTCGAGCAGTACTTC.

About this clonotype itself: This CDR3 fails to terminate in the conserved phenylalanine or tryptophan, so it likely reflects a read error. V is TRBV28 and J is TRBJ2-7; D gene ambiguous. The CDR3 has 12 residues. V lost 5 bases and J 4 bases, leaving 9 bases between the germline ends. Germline V gives CDR1 MDHEN, CDR2 SYDVKM. The CDR3 DNA follows: TGTGCCAGCAGTCCATGCCCTTACGAGCAGTACCTC. Residues: CASSPCPYEQYL.

In the case of this clonotype: The junction differs from germline at one of its ends, possibly a read error. The chain links TRBV4-1 to TRBJ2-7; no clear D gene. CDR1 MGHRA and CDR2 YSYEKL come from the germline V gene. This CDR3 region has 16 residues. The CDR3 DNA reads as TGCGTCAGCAGCCCCCCGCTTCGCCAATCCCACTACGAGCAGTACTTC. Translated, it gives CVSSPPLRQSHYEQYF.

The chain uses TRBV4-3 and TRBJ2-1, with D possibly being TRBD2 (5 bases). The V end was cut by 1 base, the J end by 3 bases, with 7 bases between. Germline V gene sequence: CDR1 LGHNA, CDR2 YSLEER. This CDR3 spans 14 amino acids. CDR3 loop: CASSQVRDYNEQFF. In DNA form, the CDR3 reads TGCGCCAGCAGCCAAGTCCGGGACTACAATGAGCAGTTCTTC.

Regarding this clonotype: Being one base from a much bigger clone, this may be a read error. V gene TRBV2 combines with J gene TRBJ1-2; weak D call: TRBD1 (6 bases). The CDR3 is 13 amino acids. Looked up from germline, CDR1 is SNHLY and CDR2 is FYNNEI. The ends were cut back, 3 bases at V and 7 bases at J, with 12 bases in the middle. The CDR3 protein is CASSDRGGCGYTF. CDR3 nucleotides: TGTGCCAGCAGTGACAGGGGAGGCTGTGGCTACACCTTC.